A single sample gave rise to the 16 T cell receptor beta chains below, sequenced in a study of blood T cell repertoires in COVID-19. Measured with immunoSEQ multiplex PCR; TCRdb has only the in-frame clones, and not every one. In the table there are 40,000 to 55,000 clones, roughly nine tenths of which are singletons. The sequenced material came from peripheral blood. All receptors come from a man in his 70s with active COVID-19.

The V gene is TRBV10-3, the J gene TRBJ2-3, with 10 bases fitting TRBD2. Trimming removed 4 bases from V and 6 bases from J; junction bases left unmatched: 7. Germline CDR1 reads ENHRY; CDR2 reads SYGVKD. The CDR3 consists of 15 residues. The CDR3 region is CAISAPSGGMDTQYF. The CDR3 bases are TGTGCCATCAGTGCTCCTAGCGGGGGTATGGATACGCAGTATTTT.

The CDR3 DNA sequence: TGTGCCAGCAGAGAACAGGGCGCTGCCTACGAGCAGTACTTC. Translation gives CASREQGAAYEQYF. The genes are TRBV2 and TRBJ2-7, with D possibly being TRBD1 (6 bases). V lost 6 bases and J lost 2, with 14 bases in between. Germline values: CDR1 SNHLY, CDR2 FYNNEI. The CDR3 length is 14 residues.

This chain connects TRBV10-1 to TRBJ2-1; a weak D match, TRBD2 (6 bases). This CDR3 spans 19 amino acids. V lost 0 bases and J 10 bases, leaving 28 bases between the germline ends. Germline CDR1 is WNHNN and CDR2 is SYGVQD (reference sequence). The CDR3 DNA follows: TGCGCCAGCAGTGAGTCGGGGCTAGCGCGCCTAAACTCCCCCGGCGAGCAGTTCTTC. It encodes CASSESGLARLNSPGEQFF.

This clone appeared a few times. The chain joins TRBV30 to TRBJ1-5; D unclear. V shed 0 bases and J shed 6 bases, with 9 bases lying between them. This CDR3 is built from 13 residues. CDR1 is GTSNPN, CDR2 SVGIG, per germline (reference sequence). CDR3 residues: CAWSVRGPQPQHF. CDR3 bases: TGTGCCTGGAGTGTAAGAGGGCCTCAGCCCCAGCATTTT.

The genes are TRBV7-2 and TRBJ1-2; 8 bases are shared with TRBD1. Germline CDR1 SGHTA, CDR2 FQGNSA. This CDR3 has 15 residues. V gave up 2 bases and J gave up 8 bases; unmatched junction bases: 10. DNA for the CDR3: TGTGCCAGCAGCTTACCGGAAAGGACAGGGCAGGGCTACACCTTC. It specifies CASSLPERTGQGYTF.

This clone was recorded once. The V gene is TRBV5-5, the J gene TRBJ2-1; no clear D. Germline-derived CDR1 and CDR2 are SGHKS and YYEKEE (reference sequence). The V end was cut by 0 bases, the J end by 7 bases, with 14 bases between. This CDR3 region has 15 residues. CDR3 loop: CASSLVLELWNEQFF. The CDR3 DNA sequence: TGTGCCAGCAGCTTGGTATTGGAGTTGTGGAATGAGCAGTTCTTC.

The V call is TRBV5-1, the J call TRBJ2-5; 11 bases are a match to TRBD2. Germline loops: CDR1 SGHRS, CDR2 YFSETQ. The V and J ends lost 6 bases and 2 bases, in that order; junction bases with no gene match: 6. The CDR3 has 15 residues. The CDR3 coding sequence is TGCGCCAGCACCCAGACTAGCGGGGCACAAGAGACCCAGTACTTC. This encodes CASTQTSGAQETQYF.

The sample holds one count of this clone. V gene TRBV4-1 combines with J gene TRBJ2-2, with D maybe TRBD1 (5 bases). This CDR3 has 15 residues. Deletions cut 2 bases from V and 2 bases from J, with 9 bases between. Germline CDR1 is MGHRA and CDR2 is YSYEKL. In nucleotides, the CDR3 is TGCGCCAGCAGCCAAAGGGGTTCTAACACCGGGGAGCTGTTTTTT. Its translation: CASSQRGSNTGELFF.

This clone has a single count. The V call is TRBV19, the J call TRBJ1-5; the D gene is possibly TRBD1 (5 bases). CDR3 length: 14 amino acids. Trimming took 6 bases from V and 1 from J, leaving 10 bases between them. Looked up from germline, CDR1 is LNHDA and CDR2 is SQIVND (reference sequence). In nucleotides, the CDR3 is TGTGCCAGTAGCAGGGATACAAGCAATCAGCCCCAGCATTTT. Translated, it gives CASSRDTSNQPQHF.

The chain employs TRBV30 and TRBJ1-3; no firm D call. CDR3 length: 13 residues. Germline V lookup: CDR1 GTSNPN, CDR2 SVGIG (reference sequence). The V end lost 4 bases, the J end lost 0 bases, and 7 bases lay between the germline ends. The DNA for the CDR3 is TGTGCCTGGACGGGGTCCTCTGGAAACACCATATATTTT. Its translation is CAWTGSSGNTIYF.

V and J are TRBV7-3 and TRBJ2-5; 7 positions agree with TRBD1. The CDR3 runs 15 residues. Germline CDR1 is SGHTA and CDR2 is FQGTGA. Trimming cost V 5 bases and J 4 bases; bases outside gene matches: 10. CDR3 nucleotide sequence: TGTGCCAGCAGCAAGAGGGGGCAACCTCCAGAGACCCAGTACTTC. This sequence encodes CASSKRGQPPETQYF.

J is TRBJ1-6 and V is TRBV30, with TRBD1 identical over 8 bases. The V gene's germline CDR1 is GTSNPN and CDR2 SVGIG (reference sequence). Trimming took 1 base from V and 8 from J; bases not matched to a gene: 4. CDR3 length: 14 residues. The CDR3 loop reads CAWSGDRGHSPLHF. CDR3 in DNA: TGTGCCTGGAGTGGCGACAGGGGACATTCACCCCTCCACTTT.

This clone has more than one count but fewer than ten. V is TRBV7-9 and J is TRBJ2-7, with TRBD2 as a possible D gene (6 bases). The length of the CDR3 is 14 residues. The germline CDR1 and CDR2 sequences are SEHNR and FQNEAQ (reference sequence). V gave up 5 bases and J gave up 0 bases, with 11 bases separating them. CDR3 DNA sequence: TGTGCCAGCAGCCTGGACTACCCCTCCTACGAGCAGTACTTC. It translates to CASSLDYPSYEQYF.

The chain joins TRBV11-2 to TRBJ1-3; D remains unclear. Per germline, CDR1 SGHAT and CDR2 FQNNGV. Trimming pared 3 bases from V and 9 bases from J, leaving 21 bases between. The CDR3 contains 16 residues. Written as DNA, the CDR3 is TGTGCCAGCAGCTTTGGGCGAGAGTGGTCTCACAGCACCATATATTTT. This encodes CASSFGREWSHSTIYF.

V gene TRBV19 combines with J gene TRBJ1-1; 9 bases map to TRBD1. Germline loops: CDR1 LNHDA, CDR2 SQIVND (reference sequence). The CDR3 loop spans 13 amino acids. After removal of 6 bases from V and 1 base from J, the junction contained 0 bases not matched to a gene. CDR3 loop: CASRDRGNTEAFF. The CDR3 DNA reads TGTGCCAGTAGGGACAGGGGGAACACTGAAGCTTTCTTT.

This sequence joins TRBV30 and TRBJ2-2; no definite D call. CDR1 is GTSNPN, CDR2 SVGIG, per germline (reference sequence). The CDR3 is made up of 12 amino acids. Trimming took off 2 bases at V and 6 bases at J, with 7 bases between the two ends. This chain's CDR3 is CAWSYISGELFF. DNA for the CDR3: TGTGCCTGGAGTTACATCTCCGGGGAGCTGTTTTTT.